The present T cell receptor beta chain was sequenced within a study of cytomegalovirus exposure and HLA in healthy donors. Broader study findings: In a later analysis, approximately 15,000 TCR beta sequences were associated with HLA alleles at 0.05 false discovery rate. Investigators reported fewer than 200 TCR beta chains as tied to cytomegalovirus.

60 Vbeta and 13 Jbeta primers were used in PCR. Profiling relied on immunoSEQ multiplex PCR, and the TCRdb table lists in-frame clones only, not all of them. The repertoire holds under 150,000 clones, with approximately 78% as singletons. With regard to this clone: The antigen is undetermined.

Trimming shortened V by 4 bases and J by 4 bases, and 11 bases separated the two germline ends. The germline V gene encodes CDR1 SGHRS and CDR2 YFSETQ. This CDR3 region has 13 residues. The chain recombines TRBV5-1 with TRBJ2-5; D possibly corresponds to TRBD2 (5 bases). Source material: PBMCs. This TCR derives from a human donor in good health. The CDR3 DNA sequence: TGCGCCAGCAGCGGGATGGACTTAGAGACCCAGTACTTC. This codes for CASSGMDLETQYF.